This TCR beta chain was recovered during a study of T-cell reconstitution after alpha-beta-depleted transplantation in children. CDR1 is SGHRS and CDR2 is YFSETQ in the germline V gene. This CDR3 is built from 15 residues. V was clipped by 0 bases and J by 2 bases, with 10 bases between them. This clonotype was seen many times. A TCRbeta library incorporating unique molecular identifiers was prepared. Using its own MiXCR run on the PCR reads, TCRdb lists one record per CDR3 protein. This table has 75,000 to 100,000 distinct CDR3 sequences, more than 7% appearing once. The rearrangement uses TRBV5-1 and TRBJ2-3, with D maybe TRBD1 (5 bases). This TCR was sampled from a human donor who donated a stem cell graft to a child with congenital amegakaryocytic thrombocytopenia. The starting material was PBMCs from the stem cell graft donor, obtained from the stem cell graft. The CDR3 coding sequence is TGCGCCAGCAGCTTGGCGGCAGGGAACACAGATACGCAGTATTTT. Protein sequence: CASSLAAGNTDTQYF.